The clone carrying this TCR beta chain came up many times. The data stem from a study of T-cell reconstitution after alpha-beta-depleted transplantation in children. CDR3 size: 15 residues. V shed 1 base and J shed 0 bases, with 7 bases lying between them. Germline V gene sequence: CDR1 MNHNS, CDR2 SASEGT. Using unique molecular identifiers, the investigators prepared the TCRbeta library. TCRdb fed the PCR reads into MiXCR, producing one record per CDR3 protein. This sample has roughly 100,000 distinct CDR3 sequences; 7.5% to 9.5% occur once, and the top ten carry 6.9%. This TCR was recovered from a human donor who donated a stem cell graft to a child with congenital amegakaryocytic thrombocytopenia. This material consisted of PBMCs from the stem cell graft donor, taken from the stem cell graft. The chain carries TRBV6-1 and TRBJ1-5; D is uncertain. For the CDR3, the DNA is TGTGCCAGCAGTGAAGGTCAGGTTAGCAATCAGCCCCAGCATTTT. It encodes CASSEGQVSNQPQHF.